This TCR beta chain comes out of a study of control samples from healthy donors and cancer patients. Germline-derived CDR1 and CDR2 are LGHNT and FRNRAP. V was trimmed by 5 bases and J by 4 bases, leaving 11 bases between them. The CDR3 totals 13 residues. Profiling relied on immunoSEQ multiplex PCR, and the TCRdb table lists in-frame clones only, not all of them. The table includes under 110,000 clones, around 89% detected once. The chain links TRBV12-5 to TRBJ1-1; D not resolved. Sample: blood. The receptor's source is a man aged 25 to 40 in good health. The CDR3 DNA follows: TGTGCTAGTGGTCCCGTACACGGCACTGAAGCTTTCTTT. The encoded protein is CASGPVHGTEAFF. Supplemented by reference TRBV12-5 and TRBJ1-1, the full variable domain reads DARVTQTPRHKVTEMGQEVTMRCQPILGHNTVFWYRQTMMQGLELLAYFRNRAPLDDSGMPKDRFSAEMPDATLATLKIQPSEPRDSAVYFCASGPVHGTEAFFGQGTRLTVV.